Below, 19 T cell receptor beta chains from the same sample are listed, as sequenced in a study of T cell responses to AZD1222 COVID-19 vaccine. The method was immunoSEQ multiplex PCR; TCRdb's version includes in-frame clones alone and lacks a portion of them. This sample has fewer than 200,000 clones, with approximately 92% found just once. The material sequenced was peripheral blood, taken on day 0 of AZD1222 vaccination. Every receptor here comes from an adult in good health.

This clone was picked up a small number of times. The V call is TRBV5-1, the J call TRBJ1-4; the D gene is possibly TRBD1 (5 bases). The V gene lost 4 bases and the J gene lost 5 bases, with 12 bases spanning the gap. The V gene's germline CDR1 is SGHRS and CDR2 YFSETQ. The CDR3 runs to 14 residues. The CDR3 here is CASSPHRMNEKLFF. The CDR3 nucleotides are TGCGCCAGCAGCCCTCACAGGATGAATGAAAAACTGTTTTTT.

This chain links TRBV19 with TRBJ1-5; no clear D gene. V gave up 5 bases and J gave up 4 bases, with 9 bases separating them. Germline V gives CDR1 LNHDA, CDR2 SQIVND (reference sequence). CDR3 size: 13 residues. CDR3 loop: CASSGQSNQPQHF. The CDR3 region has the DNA TGTGCCAGTAGTGGCCAGAGTAATCAGCCCCAGCATTTT.

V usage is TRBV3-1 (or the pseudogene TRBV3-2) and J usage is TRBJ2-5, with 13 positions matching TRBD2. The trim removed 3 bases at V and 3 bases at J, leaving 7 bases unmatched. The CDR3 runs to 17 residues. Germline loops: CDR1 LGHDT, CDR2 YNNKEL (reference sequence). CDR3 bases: TGTGCCAGCAGCCACCATACTAGCGGGGGGGCGGAAGAGACCCAGTACTTC. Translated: CASSHHTSGGAEETQYF.

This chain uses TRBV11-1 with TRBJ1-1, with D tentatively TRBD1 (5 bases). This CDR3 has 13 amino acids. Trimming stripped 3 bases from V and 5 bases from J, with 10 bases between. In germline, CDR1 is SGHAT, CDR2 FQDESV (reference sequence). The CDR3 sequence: CASSFKGDTEAFF. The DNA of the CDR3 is TGTGCCAGCAGCTTTAAAGGGGATACTGAAGCTTTCTTT.

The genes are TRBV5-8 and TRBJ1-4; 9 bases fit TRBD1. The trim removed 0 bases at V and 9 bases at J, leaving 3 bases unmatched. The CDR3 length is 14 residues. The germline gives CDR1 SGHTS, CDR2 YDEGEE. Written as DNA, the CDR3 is TGTGCCAGCAGCTTGGCCGGGACAGGGAAAAAACTGTTTTTT. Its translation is CASSLAGTGKKLFF.

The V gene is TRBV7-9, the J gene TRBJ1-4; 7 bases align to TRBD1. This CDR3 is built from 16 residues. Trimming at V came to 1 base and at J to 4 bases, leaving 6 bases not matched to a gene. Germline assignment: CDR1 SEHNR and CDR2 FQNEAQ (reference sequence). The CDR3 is CASSLGQGRGNEKLFF. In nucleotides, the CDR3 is TGTGCCAGCAGCTTAGGACAGGGAAGGGGTAATGAAAAACTGTTTTTT.

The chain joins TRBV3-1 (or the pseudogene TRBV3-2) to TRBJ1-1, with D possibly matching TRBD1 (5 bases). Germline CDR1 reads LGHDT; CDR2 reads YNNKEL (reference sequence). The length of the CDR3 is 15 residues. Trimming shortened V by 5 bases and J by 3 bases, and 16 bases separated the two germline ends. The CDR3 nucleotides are TGTGCCAGCAGCGTAGGGAAGTGGGGGTACACTGAAGCTTTCTTT. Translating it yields CASSVGKWGYTEAFF.

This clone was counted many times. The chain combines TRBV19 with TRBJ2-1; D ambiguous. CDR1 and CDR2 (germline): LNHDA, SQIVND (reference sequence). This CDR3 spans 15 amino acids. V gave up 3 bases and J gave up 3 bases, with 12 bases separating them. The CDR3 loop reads CASSIPGYRYNEQFF. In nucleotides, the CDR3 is TGTGCCAGTAGTATCCCCGGGTACCGCTACAATGAGCAGTTCTTC.

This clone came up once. The CDR3 coding sequence is TGTGCCAGTAGTGGACAGGGGACCTACAATGAGCAGTTCTTC. Protein: CASSGQGTYNEQFF. The chain couples TRBV19 to TRBJ2-1; TRBD1 matches 9 bases. Trimming cost V 5 bases and J 2 bases; bases outside gene matches: 1. Germline CDR1 is LNHDA and CDR2 is SQIVND (reference sequence). The CDR3 consists of 14 residues.

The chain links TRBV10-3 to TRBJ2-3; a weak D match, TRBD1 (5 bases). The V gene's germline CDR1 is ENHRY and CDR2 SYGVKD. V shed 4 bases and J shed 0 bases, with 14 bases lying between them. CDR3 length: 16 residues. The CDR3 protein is CAISAPAGSSTDTQYF. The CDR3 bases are TGTGCCATCAGTGCCCCCGCAGGGTCTAGCACAGATACGCAGTATTTT.

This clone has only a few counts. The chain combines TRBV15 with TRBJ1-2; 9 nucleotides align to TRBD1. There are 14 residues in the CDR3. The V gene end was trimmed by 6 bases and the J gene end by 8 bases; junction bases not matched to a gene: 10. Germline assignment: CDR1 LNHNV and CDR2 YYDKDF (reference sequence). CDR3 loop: CATSRGTGSLGYTF. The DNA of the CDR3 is TGTGCCACCAGTCGCGGGACAGGGTCGTTGGGCTACACCTTC.

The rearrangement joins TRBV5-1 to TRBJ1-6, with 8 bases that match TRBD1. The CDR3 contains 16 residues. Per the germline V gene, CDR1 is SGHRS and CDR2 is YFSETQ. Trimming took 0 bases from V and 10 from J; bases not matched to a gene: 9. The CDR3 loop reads CASSLVGQERSSPLHF. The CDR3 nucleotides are TGCGCCAGCAGCTTGGTGGGACAGGAAAGAAGCTCACCCCTCCACTTT. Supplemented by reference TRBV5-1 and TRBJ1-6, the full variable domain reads KAGVTQTPRYLIKTRGQQVTLSCSPISGHRSVSWYQQTPGQGLQFLFEYFSETQRNKGNFPGRFSGRQFSNSRSEMNVSTLELGDSALYLCASSLVGQERSSPLHFGNGTRLTVT.

In DNA, the CDR3 is TGTGCCAGCAGTTACTCTAGTCGTGGAAACACCATATATTTT. It codes for CASSYSSRGNTIYF. The genes are TRBV6-5 and TRBJ1-3; D remains ambiguous. The CDR3 contains 14 residues. Trimming left V 0 bases short and J 3 bases short, with 6 bases between. Germline CDR1 reads MNHEY; CDR2 reads SVGAGI.

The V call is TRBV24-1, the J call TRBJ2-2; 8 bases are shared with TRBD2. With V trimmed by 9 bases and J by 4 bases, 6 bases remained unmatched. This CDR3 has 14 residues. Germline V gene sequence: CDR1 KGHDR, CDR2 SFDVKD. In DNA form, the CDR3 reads TGTGCCACCGCCGGGGGGGCGAGCACCGGGGAGCTGTTTTTT. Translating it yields CATAGGASTGELFF.

The CDR3 spells CASSPHADSYEQYF. CDR3 in DNA: TGTGCCAGCAGCCCTCATGCTGACTCCTACGAGCAGTACTTC. The V gene is TRBV11-2, the J gene TRBJ2-7, with no clear D. Trimming stripped 5 bases from V and 0 bases from J, with 11 bases between. Germline V gene data show CDR1 as SGHAT and CDR2 as FQNNGV. This CDR3 region has 14 residues.

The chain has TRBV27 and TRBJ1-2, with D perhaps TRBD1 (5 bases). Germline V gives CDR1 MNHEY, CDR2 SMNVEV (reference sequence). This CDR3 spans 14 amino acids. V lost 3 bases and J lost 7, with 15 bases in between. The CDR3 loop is CASSFRPGRGGYTF. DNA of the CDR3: TGTGCCAGCAGTTTCCGGCCAGGGAGGGGTGGCTACACCTTC.

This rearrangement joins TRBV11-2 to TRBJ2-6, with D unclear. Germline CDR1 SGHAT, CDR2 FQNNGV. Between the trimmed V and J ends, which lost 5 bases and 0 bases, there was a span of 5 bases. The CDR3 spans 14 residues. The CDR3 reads CASSPLSGANVLTF. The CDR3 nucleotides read TGTGCCAGCAGCCCACTCTCTGGGGCCAACGTCCTGACTTTC.

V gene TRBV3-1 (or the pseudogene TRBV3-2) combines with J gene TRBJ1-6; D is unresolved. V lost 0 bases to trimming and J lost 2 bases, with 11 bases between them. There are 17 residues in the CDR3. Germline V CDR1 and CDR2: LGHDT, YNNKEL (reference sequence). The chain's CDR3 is CASSQEFRVTYNSPLHF. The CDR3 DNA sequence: TGTGCCAGCAGCCAAGAATTTAGGGTAACCTATAATTCACCCCTCCACTTT.

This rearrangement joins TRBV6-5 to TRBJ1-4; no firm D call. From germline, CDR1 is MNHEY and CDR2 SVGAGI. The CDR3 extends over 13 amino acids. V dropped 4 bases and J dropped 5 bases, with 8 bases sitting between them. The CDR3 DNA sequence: TGTGCCAGCAGTTCTGGCGGGAATGAAAAACTGTTTTTT. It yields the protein CASSSGGNEKLFF.